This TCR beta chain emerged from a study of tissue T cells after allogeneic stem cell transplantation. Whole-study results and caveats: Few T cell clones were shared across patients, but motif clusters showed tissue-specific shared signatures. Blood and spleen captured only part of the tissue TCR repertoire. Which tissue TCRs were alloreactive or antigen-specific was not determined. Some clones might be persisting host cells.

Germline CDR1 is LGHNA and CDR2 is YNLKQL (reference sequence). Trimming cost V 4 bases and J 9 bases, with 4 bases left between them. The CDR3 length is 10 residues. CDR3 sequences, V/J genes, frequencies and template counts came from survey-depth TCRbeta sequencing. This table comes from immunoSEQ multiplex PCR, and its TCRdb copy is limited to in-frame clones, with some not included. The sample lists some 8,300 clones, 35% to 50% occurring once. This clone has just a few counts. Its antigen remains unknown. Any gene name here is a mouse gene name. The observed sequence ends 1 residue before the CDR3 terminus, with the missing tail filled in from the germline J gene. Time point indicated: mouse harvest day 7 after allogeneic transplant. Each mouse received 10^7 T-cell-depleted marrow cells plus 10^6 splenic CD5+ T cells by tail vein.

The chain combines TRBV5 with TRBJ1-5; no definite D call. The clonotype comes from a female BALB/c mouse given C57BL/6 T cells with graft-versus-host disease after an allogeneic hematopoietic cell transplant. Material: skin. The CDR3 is CASSRGAPLF. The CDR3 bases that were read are TGTGCCAGCAGCCGCGGGGCTCCGCTT.